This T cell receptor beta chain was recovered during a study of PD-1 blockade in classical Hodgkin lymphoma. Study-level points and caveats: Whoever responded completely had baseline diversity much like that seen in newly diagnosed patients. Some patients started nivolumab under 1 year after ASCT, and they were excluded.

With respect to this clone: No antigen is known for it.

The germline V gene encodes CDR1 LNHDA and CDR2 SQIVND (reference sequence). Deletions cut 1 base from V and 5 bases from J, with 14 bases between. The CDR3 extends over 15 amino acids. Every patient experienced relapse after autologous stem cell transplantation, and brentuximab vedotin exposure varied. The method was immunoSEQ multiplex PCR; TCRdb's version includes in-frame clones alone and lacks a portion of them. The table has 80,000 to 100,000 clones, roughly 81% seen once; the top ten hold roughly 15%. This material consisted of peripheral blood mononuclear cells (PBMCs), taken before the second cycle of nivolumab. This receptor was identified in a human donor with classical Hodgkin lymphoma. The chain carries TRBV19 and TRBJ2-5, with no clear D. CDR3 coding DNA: TGTGCCAGTAGTATAGGGGTTTCCACCCTGGAGACCCAGTACTTC. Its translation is CASSIGVSTLETQYF. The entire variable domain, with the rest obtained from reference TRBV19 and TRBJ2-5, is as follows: DGGITQSPKYLFRKEGQNVTLSCEQNLNHDAMYWYRQDPGQGLRLIYYSQIVNDFQKGDIAEGYSVSREKKESFPLTVTSAQKNPTAFYLCASSIGVSTLETQYFGPGTRLLVL.